This T cell receptor beta chain is drawn from a study of T cells in Graves' hyperthyroidism and ophthalmopathy. RNA transcripts served as the template for amplifying TCR beta CDR3 regions. Primed by the HTBI set, a first-round RT-PCR was run on the TCR CDR3. TCRdb re-called the multiplex PCR reads with MiXCR, one entry per CDR3 protein. This table holds 480,000 or so distinct CDR3 sequences, 40% to 50% found once. The germline V gene encodes CDR1 SGHTA and CDR2 FQGNSA. The ends lost 5 bases at V and 6 bases at J; junction bases unmatched: 8. There are 14 residues in the CDR3. The chain uses TRBV7-2 and TRBJ1-2; 8 nucleotides line up with TRBD1. This TCR derives from an adult woman with Graves' disease, either hyperthyroidism or ophthalmopathy (not recorded which). Sequences were obtained from peripheral blood or thyroid tissue (not recorded which). CDR3 bases: TGTGCCAGCAGCAGAGTGACAGGGGACGATGGCTACACCTTC. Encoded protein: CASSRVTGDDGYTF.